This T cell receptor beta chain appears in the sequencing data of a study of breast tumors, draining lymph nodes, adjacent tissues. CDR1 and CDR2 (germline): SEHNR, FQNEAQ (reference sequence). The CDR3 covers 12 residues. V lost 5 bases to trimming and J lost 8 bases, with 10 bases between them. Samples came from axillary lymph nodes draining the breast cancer. TCRdb redid the calling of the multiplex PCR reads with MiXCR, one entry per CDR3 protein. Of roughly 220,000 distinct CDR3 sequences listed, less than 40% were seen once; the top ten hold over 3.5%. The sample holds many counts of this clonotype.

The TCR sequence derives from a female donor with breast cancer. Some clones in this sample may be carry-over from other donors' samples. V gene TRBV7-9 combines with J gene TRBJ2-1; no clear D gene. Material for sequencing was axillary lymph node tissue. CDR3 region: CASSDEKYEQFF. CDR3 nucleotide sequence: TGTGCCAGCAGCGATGAGAAGTATGAGCAGTTCTTC. The whole variable domain, remainder taken from reference TRBV7-9 and TRBJ2-1, is DTGVSQNPRHKITKRGQNVTFRCDPISEHNRLYWYRQTLGQGPEFLTYFQNEAQLEKSRLLSDRFSAERPKGSFSTLEIQRTEQGDSAMYLCASSDEKYEQFFGPGTRLTVL.